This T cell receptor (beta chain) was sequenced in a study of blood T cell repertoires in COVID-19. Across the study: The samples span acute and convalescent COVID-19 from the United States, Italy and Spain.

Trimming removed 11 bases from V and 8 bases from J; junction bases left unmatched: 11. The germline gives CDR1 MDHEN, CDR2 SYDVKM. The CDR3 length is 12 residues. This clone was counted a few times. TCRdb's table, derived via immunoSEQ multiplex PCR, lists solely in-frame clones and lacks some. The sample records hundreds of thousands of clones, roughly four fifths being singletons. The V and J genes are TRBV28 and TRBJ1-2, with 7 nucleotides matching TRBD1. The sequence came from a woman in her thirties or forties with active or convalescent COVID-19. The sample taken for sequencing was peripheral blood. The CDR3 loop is CALSDRVGGYTF. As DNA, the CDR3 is TGTGCCCTCTCCGACAGGGTGGGCGGCTACACCTTC.